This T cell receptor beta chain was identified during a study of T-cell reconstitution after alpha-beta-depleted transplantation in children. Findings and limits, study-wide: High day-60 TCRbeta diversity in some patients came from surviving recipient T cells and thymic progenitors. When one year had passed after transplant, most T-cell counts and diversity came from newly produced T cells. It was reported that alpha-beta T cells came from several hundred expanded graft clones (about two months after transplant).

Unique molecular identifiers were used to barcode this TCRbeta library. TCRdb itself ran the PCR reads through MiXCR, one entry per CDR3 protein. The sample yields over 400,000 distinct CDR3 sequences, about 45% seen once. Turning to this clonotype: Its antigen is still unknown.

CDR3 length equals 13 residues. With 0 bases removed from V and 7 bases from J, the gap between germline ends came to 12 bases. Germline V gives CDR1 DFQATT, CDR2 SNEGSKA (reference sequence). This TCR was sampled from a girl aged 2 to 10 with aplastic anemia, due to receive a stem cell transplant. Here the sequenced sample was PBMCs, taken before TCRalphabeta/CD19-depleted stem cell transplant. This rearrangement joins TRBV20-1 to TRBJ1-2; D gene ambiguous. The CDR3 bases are TGCAGTGCTAGAGATCCTGGTAGAGGTGGCTACACCTTC. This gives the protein CSARDPGRGGYTF.